The source of this TCR beta chain is a study of CD8+ T cells in alopecia areata. Study conclusions and caveats: There were also resident alphabeta T cells of normal skin sequenced in scalp samples. There were many expanded lesional clones persisting in scalp and blood during tofacitinib.

Treatment defined: oral pan-JAK inhibitor, 5-10 mg twice daily. Reverse transcription of extracted RNA yielded cDNA, which provided the sequencing template. Measured with immunoSEQ multiplex PCR; TCRdb has only the in-frame clones, and not every one. The table includes 150,000 to 200,000 clones, approximately 61% detected once. V lost 3 bases, J lost 8 bases, and 18 bases lay in between. This CDR3 contains 15 residues. Germline-derived CDR1 and CDR2 are SGDLS and YYNGEE. In the case of this clone: Its specificity is unknown.

The gene calls are TRBV9 and TRBJ2-1; a possible D gene is TRBD1 (6 bases). This TCR came from a human donor with alopecia areata. The input for sequencing was CD4+ T cells sorted from blood, taken at week 24, from a patient treated with tofacitinib. CDR3 sequence reads: CASSEGVLAGDEQFF. The CDR3 nucleotides are TGTGCCAGCAGCGAGGGGGTGCTAGCTGGGGATGAGCAGTTCTTC.